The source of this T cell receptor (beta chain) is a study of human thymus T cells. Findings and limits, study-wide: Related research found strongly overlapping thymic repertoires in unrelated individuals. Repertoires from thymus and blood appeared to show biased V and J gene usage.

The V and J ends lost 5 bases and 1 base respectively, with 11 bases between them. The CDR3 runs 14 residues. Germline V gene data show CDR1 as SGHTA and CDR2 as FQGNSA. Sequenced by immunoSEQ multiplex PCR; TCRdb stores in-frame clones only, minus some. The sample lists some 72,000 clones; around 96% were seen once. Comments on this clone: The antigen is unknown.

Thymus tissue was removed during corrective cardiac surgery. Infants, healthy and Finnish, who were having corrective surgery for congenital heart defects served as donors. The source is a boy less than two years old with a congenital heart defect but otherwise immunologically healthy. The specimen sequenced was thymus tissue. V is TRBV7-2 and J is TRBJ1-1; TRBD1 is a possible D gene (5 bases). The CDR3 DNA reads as TGTGCCAGCAGCGTCGACAGTGAGAACACTGAAGCTTTCTTT. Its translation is CASSVDSENTEAFF.